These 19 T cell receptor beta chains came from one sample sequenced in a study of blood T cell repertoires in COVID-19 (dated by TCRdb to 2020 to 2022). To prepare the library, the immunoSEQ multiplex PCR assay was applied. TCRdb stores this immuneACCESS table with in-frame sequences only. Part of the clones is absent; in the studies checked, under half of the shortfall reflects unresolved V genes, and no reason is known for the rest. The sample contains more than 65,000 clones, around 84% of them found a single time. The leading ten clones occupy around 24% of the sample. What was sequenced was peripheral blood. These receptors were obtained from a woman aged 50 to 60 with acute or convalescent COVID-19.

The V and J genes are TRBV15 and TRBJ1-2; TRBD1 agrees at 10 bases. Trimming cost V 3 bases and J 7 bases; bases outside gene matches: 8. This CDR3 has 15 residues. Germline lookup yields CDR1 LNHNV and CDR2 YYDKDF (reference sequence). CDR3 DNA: TGTGCCACCAGCAGGGGGGGACAGGGGTCGAGTGGCTACACCTTC. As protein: CATSRGGQGSSGYTF.

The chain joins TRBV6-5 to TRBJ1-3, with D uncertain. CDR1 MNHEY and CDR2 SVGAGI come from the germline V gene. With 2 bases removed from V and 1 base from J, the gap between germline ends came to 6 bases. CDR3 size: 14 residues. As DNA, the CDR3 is TGTGCCAGCAGTTACGGCGGGTCTGGAAACACCATATATTTT. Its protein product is CASSYGGSGNTIYF.

The chain's CDR3 is CASSRGTGDTQYF. The CDR3 coding sequence is TGTGCCAGCAGCCGAGGGACAGGGGATACGCAGTATTTT. This chain joins TRBV12-3 or TRBV12-4 and TRBJ2-3; 9 bases line up with TRBD1. This CDR3 region has 13 residues. The V segment lost 6 bases and the J segment 6 bases; nucleotides outside the gene matches: 4.

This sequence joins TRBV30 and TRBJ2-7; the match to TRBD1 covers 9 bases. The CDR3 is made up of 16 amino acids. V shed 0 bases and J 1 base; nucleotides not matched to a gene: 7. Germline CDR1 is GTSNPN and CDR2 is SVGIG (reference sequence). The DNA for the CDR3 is TGTGCCTGGAGTGTTGGAGCGGGACAGGGATCCTACGAGCAGTACTTC. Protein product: CAWSVGAGQGSYEQYF.

CDR3 coding DNA: TGTGCCATCAGTGATGGGGGCGCCCGCTCCTACGAGCAGTACTTC. This codes for CAISDGGARSYEQYF. V usage is TRBV10-3 and J usage is TRBJ2-7; perhaps TRBD1 as D (6 bases). V dropped 3 bases and J dropped 0 bases, with 12 bases sitting between them. CDR3 length: 15 amino acids. Germline CDR1 and CDR2: ENHRY and SYGVKD.

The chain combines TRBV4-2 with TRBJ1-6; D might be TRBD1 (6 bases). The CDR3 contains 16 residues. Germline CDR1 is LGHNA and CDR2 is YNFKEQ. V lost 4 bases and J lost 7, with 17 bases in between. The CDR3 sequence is CASSLRLGQSNSPLHF. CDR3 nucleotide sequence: TGTGCCAGCAGCCTGAGGTTAGGACAGAGCAATTCACCCCTCCACTTT.

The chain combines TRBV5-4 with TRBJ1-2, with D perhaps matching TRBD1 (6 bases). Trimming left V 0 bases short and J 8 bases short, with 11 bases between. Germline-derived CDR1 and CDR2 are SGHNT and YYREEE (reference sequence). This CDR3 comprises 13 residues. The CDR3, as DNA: TGTGCCAGCAGCTTGGAAGTGGGGGCCGGCTACACCTTC. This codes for CASSLEVGAGYTF. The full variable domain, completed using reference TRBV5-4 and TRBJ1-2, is ETGVTQSPTHLIKTRGQQVTLRCSSQSGHNTVSWYQQALGQGPQFIFQYYREEENGRGNFPPRFSGLQFPNYSSELNVNALELDDSALYLCASSLEVGAGYTFGSGTRLTVV.

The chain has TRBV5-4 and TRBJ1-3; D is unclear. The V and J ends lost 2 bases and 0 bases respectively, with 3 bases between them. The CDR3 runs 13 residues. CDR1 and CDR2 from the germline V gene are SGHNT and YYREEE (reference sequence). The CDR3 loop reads CASSFSSGNTIYF. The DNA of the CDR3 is TGTGCCAGCAGCTTCAGCTCTGGAAACACCATATATTTT.

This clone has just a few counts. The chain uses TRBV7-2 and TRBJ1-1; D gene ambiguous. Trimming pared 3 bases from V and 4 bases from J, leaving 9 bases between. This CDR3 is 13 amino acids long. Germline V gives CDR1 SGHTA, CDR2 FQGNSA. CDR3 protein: CASSFDPGTEAFF. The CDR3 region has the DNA TGTGCCAGCAGCTTTGACCCGGGCACTGAAGCTTTCTTT. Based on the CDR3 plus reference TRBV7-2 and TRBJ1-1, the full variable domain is GAGVSQSPSNKVTEKGKDVELRCDPISGHTALYWYRQSLGQGLEFLIYFQGNSAPDKSGLPSDRFSAERTGGSVSTLTIQRTQQEDSAVYLCASSFDPGTEAFFGQGTRLTVV.

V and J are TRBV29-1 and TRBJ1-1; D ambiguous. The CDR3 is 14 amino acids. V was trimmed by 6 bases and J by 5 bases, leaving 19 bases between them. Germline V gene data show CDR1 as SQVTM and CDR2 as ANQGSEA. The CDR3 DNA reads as TGCAGCGTAACGGGTTGGAGGGATCGGACTGAAGCTTTCTTT. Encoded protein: CSVTGWRDRTEAFF.

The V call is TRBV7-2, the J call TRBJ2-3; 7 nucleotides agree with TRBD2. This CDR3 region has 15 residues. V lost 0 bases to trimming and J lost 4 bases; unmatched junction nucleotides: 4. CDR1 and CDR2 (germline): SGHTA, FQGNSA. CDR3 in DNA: TGTGCCAGCAGCTTAGCTGGGGGGGGGTCAGATACGCAGTATTTT. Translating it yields CASSLAGGGSDTQYF.

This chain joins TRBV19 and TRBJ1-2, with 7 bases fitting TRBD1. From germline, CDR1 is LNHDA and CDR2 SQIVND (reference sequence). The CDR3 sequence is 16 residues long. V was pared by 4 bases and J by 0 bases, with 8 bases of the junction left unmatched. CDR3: CASSRLGQGANYGYTF. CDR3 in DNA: TGTGCCAGTAGTAGATTAGGGCAGGGGGCTAACTATGGCTACACCTTC.

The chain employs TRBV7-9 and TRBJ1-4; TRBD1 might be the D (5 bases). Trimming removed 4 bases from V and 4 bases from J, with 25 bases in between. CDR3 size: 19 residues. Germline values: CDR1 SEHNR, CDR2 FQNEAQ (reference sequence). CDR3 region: CASSSPGRGAGRRNEKLFF. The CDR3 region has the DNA TGTGCCAGCAGCTCCCCGGGGAGGGGCGCGGGGCGTCGTAATGAAAAACTGTTTTTT. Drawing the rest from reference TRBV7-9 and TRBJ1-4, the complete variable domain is DTGVSQNPRHKITKRGQNVTFRCDPISEHNRLYWYRQTLGQGPEFLTYFQNEAQLEKSRLLSDRFSAERPKGSFSTLEIQRTEQGDSAMYLCASSSPGRGAGRRNEKLFFGSGTQLSVL.

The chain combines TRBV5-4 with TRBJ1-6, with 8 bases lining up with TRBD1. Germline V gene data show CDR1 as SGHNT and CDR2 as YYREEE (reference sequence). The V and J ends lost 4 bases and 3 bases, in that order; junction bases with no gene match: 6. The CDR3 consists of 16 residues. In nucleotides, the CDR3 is TGTGCCAGCAGCACGGACAGGGAAAGCTATAATTCACCCCTCCACTTT. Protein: CASSTDRESYNSPLHF.

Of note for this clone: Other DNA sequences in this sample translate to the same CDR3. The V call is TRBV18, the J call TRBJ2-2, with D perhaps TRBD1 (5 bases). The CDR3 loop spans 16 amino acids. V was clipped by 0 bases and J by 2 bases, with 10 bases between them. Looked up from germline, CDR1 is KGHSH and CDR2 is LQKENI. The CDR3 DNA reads TGTGCCAGCTCACCACCGTCTAGGGGAAACACCGGGGAGCTGTTTTTT. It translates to CASSPPSRGNTGELFF. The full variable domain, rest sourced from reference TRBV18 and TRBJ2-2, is NAGVMQNPRHLVRRRGQEARLRCSPMKGHSHVYWYRQLPEEGLKFMVYLQKENIIDESGMPKERFSAEFPKEGPSILRIQQVVRGDSAAYFCASSPPSRGNTGELFFGEGSRLTVL.

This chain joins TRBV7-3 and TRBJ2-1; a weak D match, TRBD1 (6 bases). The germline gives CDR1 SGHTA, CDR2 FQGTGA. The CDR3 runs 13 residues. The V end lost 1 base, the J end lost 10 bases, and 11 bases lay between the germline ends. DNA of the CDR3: TGTGCCAGCAGCTTAAGCTGGGACACCGAGCAGTTCTTC. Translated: CASSLSWDTEQFF.

The DNA of the CDR3 is TGTGCCAGCAGCCAAGAATGGACAGCAAAACTGTTTTTT. Residues: CASSQEWTAKLFF. This chain links TRBV14 with TRBJ1-4, with D possibly being TRBD1 (6 bases). The CDR3 loop spans 13 amino acids. Germline assignment: CDR1 SGHDN and CDR2 FVKESK. V was trimmed by 0 bases and J by 10 bases, leaving 9 bases between them.

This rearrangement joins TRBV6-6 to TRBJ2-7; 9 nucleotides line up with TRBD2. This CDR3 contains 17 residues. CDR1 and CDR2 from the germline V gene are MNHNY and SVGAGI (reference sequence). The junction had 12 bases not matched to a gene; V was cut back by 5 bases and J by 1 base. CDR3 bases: TGTGCCAGCAGTCACGGTCTAGCGGGGACCATTTCCTACGAGCAGTACTTC. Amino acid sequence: CASSHGLAGTISYEQYF.

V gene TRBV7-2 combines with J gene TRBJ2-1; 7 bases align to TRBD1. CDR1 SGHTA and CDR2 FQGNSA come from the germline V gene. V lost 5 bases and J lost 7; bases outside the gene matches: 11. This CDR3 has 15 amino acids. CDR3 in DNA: TGTGCCAGCAGCCTGGACAGGCCGTGGAGTAATGAGCAGTTCTTC. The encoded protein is CASSLDRPWSNEQFF.